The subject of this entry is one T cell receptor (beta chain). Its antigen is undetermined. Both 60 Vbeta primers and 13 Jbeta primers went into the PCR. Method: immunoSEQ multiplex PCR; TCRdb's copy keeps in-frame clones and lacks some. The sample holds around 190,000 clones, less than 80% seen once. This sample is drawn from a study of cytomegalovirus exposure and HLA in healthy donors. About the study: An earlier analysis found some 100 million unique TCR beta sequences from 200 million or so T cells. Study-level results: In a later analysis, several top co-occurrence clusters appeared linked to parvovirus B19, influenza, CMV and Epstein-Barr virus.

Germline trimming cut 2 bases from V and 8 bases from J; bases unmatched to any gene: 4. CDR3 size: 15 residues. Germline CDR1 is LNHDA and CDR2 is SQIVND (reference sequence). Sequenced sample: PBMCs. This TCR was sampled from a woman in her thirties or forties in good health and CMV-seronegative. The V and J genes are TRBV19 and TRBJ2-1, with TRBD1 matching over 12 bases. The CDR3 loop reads CASSIIGTGGDEQFF. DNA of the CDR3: TGTGCCAGTAGTATAATAGGGACAGGGGGCGATGAGCAGTTCTTC.